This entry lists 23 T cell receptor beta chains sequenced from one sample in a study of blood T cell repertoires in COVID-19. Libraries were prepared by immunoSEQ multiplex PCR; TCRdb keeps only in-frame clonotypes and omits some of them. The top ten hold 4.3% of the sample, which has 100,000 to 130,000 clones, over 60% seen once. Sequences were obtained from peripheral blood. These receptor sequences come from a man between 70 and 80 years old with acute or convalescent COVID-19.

For the CDR3, the DNA is TGTGCCAGCAGTTACCGGAACACTGAAGCTTTCTTT. Protein sequence: CASSYRNTEAFF. The chain employs TRBV6-5 and TRBJ1-1; D is uncertain. This CDR3 is built from 12 residues. V was trimmed by 2 bases and J by 1 base, leaving 2 bases between them. CDR1 is MNHEY and CDR2 is SVGAGI in the germline V gene.

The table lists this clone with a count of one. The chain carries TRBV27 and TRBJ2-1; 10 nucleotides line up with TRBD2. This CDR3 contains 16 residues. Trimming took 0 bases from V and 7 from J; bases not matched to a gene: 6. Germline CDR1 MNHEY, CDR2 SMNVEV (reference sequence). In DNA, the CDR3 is TGTGCCAGCAGTTTATCGGAAGCGGGGGGGAGGAATGAGCAGTTCTTC. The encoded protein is CASSLSEAGGRNEQFF.

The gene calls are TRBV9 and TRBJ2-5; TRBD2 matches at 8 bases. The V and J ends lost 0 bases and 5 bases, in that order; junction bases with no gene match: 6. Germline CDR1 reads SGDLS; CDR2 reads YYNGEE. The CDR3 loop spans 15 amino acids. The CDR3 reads CASSVVPTGGETQYF. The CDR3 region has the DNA TGTGCCAGCAGCGTAGTCCCCACGGGGGGGGAGACCCAGTACTTC.

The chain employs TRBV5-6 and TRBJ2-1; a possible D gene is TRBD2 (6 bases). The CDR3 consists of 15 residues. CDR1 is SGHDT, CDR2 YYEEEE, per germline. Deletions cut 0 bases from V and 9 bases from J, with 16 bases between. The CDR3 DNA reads TGTGCCAGCAGCTTGGGCGGGACTGTCGAACGTGAGCAGTTCTTC. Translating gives CASSLGGTVEREQFF.

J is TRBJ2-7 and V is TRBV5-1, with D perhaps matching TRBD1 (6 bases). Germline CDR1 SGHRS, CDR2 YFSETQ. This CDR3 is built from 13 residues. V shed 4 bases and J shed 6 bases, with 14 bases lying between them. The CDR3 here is CASSLQLGAEQYF. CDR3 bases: TGCGCCAGCAGCCTACAGTTGGGGGCCGAGCAGTACTTC. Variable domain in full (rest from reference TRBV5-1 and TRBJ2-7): KAGVTQTPRYLIKTRGQQVTLSCSPISGHRSVSWYQQTPGQGLQFLFEYFSETQRNKGNFPGRFSGRQFSNSRSEMNVSTLELGDSALYLCASSLQLGAEQYFGPGTRLTVT.

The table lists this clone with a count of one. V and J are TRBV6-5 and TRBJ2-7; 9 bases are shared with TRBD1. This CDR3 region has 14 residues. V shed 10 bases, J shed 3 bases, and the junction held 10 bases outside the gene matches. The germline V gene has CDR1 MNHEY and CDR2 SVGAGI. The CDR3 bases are TGTGCCACCAACCGGGGACAGGGAAGCTACGAGCAGTACTTC. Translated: CATNRGQGSYEQYF.

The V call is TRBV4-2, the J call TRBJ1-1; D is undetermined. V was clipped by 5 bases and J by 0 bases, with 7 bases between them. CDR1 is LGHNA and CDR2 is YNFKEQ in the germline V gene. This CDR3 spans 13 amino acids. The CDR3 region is CASSRGLNTEAFF. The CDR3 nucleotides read TGTGCCAGCAGCAGAGGTTTGAACACTGAAGCTTTCTTT.

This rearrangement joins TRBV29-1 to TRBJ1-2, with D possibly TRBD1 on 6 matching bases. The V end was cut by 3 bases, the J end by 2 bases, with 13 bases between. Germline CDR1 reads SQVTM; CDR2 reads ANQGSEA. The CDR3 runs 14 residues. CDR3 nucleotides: TGCAGCGTTGAGGGGAGGGGGAGAAACTATGGCTACACCTTC. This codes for CSVEGRGRNYGYTF.

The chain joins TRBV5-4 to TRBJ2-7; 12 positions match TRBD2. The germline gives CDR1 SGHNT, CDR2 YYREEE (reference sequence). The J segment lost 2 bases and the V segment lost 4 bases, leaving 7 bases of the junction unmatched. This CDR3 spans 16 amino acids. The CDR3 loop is CASSGTTSGGTYEQYF. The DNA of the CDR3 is TGTGCCAGCAGCGGAACGACTAGCGGGGGTACCTACGAGCAGTACTTC.

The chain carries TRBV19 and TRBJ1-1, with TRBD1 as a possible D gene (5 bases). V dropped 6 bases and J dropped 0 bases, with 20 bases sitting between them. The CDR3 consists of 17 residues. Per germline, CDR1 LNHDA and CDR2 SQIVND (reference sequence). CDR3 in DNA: TGTGCCAGTAGAATTACGAGCGACTGGGGCATGAACACTGAAGCTTTCTTT. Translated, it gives CASRITSDWGMNTEAFF.

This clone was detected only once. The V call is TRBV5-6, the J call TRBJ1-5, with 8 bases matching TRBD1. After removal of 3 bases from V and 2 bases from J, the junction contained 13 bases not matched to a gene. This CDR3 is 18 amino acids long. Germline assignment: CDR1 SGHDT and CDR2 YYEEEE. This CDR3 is CASSSGQGFQVGNQPQHF. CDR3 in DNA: TGTGCCAGCAGCTCCGGACAGGGATTTCAAGTTGGCAATCAGCCCCAGCATTTT. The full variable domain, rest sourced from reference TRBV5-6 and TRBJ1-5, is DAGVTQSPTHLIKTRGQQVTLRCSPKSGHDTVSWYQQALGQGPQFIFQYYEEEERQRGNFPDRFSGHQFPNYSSELNVNALLLGDSALYLCASSSGQGFQVGNQPQHFGDGTRLSIL.

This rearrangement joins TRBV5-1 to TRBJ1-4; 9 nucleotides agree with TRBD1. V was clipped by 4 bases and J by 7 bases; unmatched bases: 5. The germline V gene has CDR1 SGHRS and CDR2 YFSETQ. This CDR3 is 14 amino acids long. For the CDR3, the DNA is TGCGCCAGCAGCACGGGGACAGGGAGTGAAAAACTGTTTTTT. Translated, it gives CASSTGTGSEKLFF.

The CDR3 coding sequence is TGTGCCAGCAGTTACTCAGGGGGGGCGGATGAAAAACTGTTTTTT. This gives the protein CASSYSGGADEKLFF. The chain uses TRBV6-5 and TRBJ1-4; perhaps TRBD1 as D (6 bases). CDR3 length: 15 amino acids. The germline CDR1 and CDR2 sequences are MNHEY and SVGAGI. V lost 0 bases, J lost 6 bases, and 11 bases lay in between.

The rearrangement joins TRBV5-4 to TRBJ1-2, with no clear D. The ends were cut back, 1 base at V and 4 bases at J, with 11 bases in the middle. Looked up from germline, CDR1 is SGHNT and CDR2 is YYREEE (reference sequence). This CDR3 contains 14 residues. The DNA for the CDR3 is TGTGCCAGCAGCTTGCCCCGACTGTTCTATGGCTACACCTTC. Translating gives CASSLPRLFYGYTF.

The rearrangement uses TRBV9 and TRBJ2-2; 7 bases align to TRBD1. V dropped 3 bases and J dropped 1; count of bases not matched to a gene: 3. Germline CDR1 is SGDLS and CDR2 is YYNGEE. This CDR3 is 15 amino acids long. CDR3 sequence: CASSGNRGNTGELFF. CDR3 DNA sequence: TGTGCCAGCAGCGGGAACAGGGGGAACACCGGGGAGCTGTTTTTT.

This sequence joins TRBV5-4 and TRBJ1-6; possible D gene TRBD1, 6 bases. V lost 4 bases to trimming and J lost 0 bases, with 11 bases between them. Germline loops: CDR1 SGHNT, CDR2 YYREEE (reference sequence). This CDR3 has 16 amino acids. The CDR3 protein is CASSVDSSSYNSPLHF. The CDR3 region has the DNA TGTGCCAGCAGCGTGGACAGTAGCTCCTATAATTCACCCCTCCACTTT.

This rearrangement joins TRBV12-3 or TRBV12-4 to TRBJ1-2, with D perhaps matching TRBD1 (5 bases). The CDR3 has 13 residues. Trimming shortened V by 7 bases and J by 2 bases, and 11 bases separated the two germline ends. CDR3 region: CASTFNRNYGYTF. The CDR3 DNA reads TGTGCCAGCACCTTTAACAGGAACTATGGCTACACCTTC.

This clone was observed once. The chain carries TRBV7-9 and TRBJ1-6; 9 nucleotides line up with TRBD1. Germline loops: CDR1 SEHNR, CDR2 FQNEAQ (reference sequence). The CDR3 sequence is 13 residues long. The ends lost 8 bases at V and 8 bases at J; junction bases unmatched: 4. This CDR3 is CASRQGEDSPLHF. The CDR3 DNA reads TGTGCCAGCCGACAGGGGGAGGATTCACCCCTCCACTTT.

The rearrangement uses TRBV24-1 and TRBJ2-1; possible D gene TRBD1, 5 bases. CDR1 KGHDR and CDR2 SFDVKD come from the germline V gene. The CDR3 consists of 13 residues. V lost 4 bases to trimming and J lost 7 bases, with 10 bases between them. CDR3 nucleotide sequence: TGTGCCACCAGTGACCCAGGGCGGAATGAGCAGTTCTTC. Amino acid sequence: CATSDPGRNEQFF.

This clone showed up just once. The CDR3 DNA is TGTGCCAGCAGATATCCCGGGACAGGGCTATCCTACGAGCAGTACTTC. Translated, it gives CASRYPGTGLSYEQYF. This chain connects TRBV27 to TRBJ2-7; 9 nucleotides align to TRBD1. Germline CDR1 is MNHEY and CDR2 is SMNVEV (reference sequence). J lost 1 base, V lost 6 bases, and 10 bases had no gene match. This CDR3 has 16 residues.

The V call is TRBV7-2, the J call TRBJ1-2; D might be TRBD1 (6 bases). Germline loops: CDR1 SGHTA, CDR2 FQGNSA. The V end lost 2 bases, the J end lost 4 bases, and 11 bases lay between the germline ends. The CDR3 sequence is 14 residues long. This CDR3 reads CASSLLQGIYGYTF. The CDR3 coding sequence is TGTGCCAGCAGCTTATTACAGGGAATCTATGGCTACACCTTC.

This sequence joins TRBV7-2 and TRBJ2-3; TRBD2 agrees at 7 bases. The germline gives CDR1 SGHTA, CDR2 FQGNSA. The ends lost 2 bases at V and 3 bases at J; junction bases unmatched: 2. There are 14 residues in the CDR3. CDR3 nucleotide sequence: TGTGCCAGCAGCTTAATGGGAGGGACAGATACGCAGTATTTT. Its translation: CASSLMGGTDTQYF. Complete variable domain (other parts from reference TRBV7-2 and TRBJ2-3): GAGVSQSPSNKVTEKGKDVELRCDPISGHTALYWYRQSLGQGLEFLIYFQGNSAPDKSGLPSDRFSAERTGGSVSTLTIQRTQQEDSAVYLCASSLMGGTDTQYFGPGTRLTVL.

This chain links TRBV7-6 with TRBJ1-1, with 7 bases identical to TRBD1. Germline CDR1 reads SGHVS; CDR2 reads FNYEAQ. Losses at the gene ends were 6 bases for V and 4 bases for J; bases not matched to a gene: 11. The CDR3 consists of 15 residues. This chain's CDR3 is CASSSKAGGSTEAFF. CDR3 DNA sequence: TGTGCCAGCAGTTCAAAAGCAGGGGGAAGCACTGAAGCTTTCTTT.